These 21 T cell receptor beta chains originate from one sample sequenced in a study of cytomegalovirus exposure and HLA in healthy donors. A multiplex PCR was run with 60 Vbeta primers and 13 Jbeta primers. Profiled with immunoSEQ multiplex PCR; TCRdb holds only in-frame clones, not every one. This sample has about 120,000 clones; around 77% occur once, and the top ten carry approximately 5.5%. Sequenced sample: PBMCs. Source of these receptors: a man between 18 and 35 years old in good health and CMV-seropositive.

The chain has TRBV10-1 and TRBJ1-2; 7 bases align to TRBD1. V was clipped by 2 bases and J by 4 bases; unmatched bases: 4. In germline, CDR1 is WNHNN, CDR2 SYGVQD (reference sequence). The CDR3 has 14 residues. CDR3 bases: TGCGCCAGCAGTGAGGACAGGGTGCCCTATGGCTACACCTTC. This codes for CASSEDRVPYGYTF.

The CDR3, as DNA: TGTGCCATCAGCGCCGGTCTACAGGGGCCGAACACTGAAGCTTTCTTT. It is translated as CAISAGLQGPNTEAFF. V usage is TRBV10-3 and J usage is TRBJ1-1; the match to TRBD1 covers 7 bases. This CDR3 is 16 amino acids long. Germline trimming cut 6 bases from V and 1 base from J; bases unmatched to any gene: 11. Germline V gene data show CDR1 as ENHRY and CDR2 as SYGVKD.

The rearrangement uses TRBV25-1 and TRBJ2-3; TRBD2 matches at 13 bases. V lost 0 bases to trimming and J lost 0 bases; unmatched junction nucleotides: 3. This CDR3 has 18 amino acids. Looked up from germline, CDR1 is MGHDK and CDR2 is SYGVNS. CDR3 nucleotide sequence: TGTGCCAGCAGTGAATACACTAGCGGGGGGGGTAGCACAGATACGCAGTATTTT. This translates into CASSEYTSGGGSTDTQYF.

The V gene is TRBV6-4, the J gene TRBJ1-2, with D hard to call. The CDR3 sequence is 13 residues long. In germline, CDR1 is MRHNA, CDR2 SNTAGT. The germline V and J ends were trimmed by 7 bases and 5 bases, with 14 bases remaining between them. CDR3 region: CASTVPGRYGYTF. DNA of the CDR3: TGTGCCAGCACCGTACCCGGCAGGTATGGCTACACCTTC.

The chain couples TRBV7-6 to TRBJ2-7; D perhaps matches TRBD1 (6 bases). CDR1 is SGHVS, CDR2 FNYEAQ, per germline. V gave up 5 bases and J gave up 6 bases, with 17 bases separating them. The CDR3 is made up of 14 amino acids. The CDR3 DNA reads TGTGCCAGCAGCCCCTCCCCCAGGGGACGCGAGCAGTACTTC. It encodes CASSPSPRGREQYF.

The CDR3 coding sequence is TGTGCCAGCAGCCCCAAACCCAGGGGGCGAGTATTGGAAAAACTGTTTTTT. This sequence encodes CASSPKPRGRVLEKLFF. The chain has TRBV7-9 and TRBJ1-4, with 8 nucleotides matching TRBD1. Germline CDR1 is SEHNR and CDR2 is FQNEAQ (reference sequence). This CDR3 contains 17 residues. V was pared by 5 bases and J by 8 bases, with 16 bases of the junction left unmatched.

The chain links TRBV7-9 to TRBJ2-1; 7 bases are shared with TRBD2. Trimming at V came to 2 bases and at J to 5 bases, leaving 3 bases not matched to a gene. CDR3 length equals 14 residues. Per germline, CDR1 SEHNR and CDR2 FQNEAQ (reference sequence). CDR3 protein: CASSLPLADNEQFF. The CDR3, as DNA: TGTGCCAGCAGCTTACCCCTAGCGGACAATGAGCAGTTCTTC.

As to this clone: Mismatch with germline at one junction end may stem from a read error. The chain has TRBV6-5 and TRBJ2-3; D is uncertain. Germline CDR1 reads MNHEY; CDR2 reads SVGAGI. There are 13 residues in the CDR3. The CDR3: CASSYGSTDTQYF. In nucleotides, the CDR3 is TGTGCCAGCAGTTACGGGTCCACAGATACGCAATATTTT.

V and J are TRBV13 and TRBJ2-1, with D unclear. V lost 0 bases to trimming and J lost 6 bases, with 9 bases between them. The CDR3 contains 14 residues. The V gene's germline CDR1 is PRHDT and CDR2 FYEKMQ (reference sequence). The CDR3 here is CASSLGLTGNEQFF. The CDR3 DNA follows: TGTGCCAGCAGCTTAGGACTGACGGGCAATGAGCAGTTCTTC.

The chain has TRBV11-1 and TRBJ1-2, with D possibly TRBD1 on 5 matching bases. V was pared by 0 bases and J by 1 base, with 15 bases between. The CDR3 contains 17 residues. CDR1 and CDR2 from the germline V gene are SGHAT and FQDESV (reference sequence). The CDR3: CASSLAGTFGVNYGYTF. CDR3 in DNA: TGTGCCAGCAGCTTAGCAGGGACTTTCGGAGTTAACTATGGCTACACCTTC.

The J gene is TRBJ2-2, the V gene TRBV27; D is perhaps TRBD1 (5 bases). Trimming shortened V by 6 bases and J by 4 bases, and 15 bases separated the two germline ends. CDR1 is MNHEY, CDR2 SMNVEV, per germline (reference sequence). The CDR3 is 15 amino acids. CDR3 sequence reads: CASREWGLSTGELFF. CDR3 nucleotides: TGTGCCAGCAGGGAGTGGGGCCTAAGCACCGGGGAGCTGTTTTTT.

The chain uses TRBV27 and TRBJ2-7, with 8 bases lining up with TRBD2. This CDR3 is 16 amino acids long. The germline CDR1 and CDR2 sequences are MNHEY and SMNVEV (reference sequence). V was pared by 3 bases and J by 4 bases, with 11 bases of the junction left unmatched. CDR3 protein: CASSFSRLAGVYEQYF. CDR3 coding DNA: TGTGCCAGCAGTTTTTCCAGGCTAGCGGGTGTTTACGAGCAGTACTTC.

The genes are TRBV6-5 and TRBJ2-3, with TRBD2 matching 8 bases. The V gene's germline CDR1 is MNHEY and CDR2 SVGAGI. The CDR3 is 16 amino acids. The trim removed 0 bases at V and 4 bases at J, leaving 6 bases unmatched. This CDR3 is CASSYSTGGVADTQYF. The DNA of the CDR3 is TGTGCCAGCAGTTACTCGACGGGGGGGGTCGCAGATACGCAGTATTTT.

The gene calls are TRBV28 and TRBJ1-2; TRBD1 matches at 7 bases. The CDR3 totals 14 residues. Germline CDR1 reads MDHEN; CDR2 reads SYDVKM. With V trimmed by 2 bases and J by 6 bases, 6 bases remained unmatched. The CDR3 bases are TGTGCCAGCAGTTTAGCGGGACAGAGGCATGGCTACACCTTC. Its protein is CASSLAGQRHGYTF.

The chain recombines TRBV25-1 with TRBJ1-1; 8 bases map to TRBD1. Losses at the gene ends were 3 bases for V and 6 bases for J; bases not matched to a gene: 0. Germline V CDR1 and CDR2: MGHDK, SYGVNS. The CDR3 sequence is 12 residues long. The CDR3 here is CASSEGQAEAFF. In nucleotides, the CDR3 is TGTGCCAGCAGTGAGGGACAGGCTGAAGCTTTCTTT.

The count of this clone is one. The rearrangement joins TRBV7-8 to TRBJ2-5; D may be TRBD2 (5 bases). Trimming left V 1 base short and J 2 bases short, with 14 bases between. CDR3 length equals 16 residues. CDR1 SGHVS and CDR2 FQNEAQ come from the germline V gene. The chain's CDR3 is CASSLGLGSGQETQYF. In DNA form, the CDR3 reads TGTGCCAGCAGCTTAGGTCTTGGGAGCGGTCAAGAGACCCAGTACTTC.

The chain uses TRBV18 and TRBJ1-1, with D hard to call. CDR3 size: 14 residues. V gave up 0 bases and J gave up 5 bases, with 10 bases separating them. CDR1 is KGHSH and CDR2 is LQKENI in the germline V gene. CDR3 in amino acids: CASSPPSRETEAFF. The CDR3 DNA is TGTGCCAGCTCACCACCAAGCCGGGAGACTGAAGCTTTCTTT.

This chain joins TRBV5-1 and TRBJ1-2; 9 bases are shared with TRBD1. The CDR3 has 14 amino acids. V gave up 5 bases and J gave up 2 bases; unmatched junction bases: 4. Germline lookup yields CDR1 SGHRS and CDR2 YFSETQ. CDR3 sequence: CASRPTGGNYGYTF. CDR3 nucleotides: TGCGCCAGCAGGCCAACAGGGGGCAACTATGGCTACACCTTC.

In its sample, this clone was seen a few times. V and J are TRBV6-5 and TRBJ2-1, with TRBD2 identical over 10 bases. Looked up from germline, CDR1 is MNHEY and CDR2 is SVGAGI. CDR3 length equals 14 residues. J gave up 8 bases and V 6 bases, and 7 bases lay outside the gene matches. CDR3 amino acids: CASRGAGGFDEQFF. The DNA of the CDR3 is TGTGCCAGCAGGGGAGCGGGGGGGTTCGATGAGCAGTTCTTC.

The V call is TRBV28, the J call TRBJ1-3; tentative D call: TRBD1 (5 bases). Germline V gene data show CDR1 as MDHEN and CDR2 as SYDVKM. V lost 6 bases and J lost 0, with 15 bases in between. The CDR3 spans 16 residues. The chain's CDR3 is CASSPGGTLSGNTIYF. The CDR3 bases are TGTGCCAGCAGCCCGGGGGGGACCCTCTCTGGAAACACCATATATTTT.

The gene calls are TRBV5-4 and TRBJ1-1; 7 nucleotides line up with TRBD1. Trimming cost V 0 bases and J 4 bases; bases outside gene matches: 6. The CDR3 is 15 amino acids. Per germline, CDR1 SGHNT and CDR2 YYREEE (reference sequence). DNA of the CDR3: TGTGCCAGCAGCTTGGGACAGGGTTACGGCACTGAAGCTTTCTTT. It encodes CASSLGQGYGTEAFF.